This entry lists 13 T cell receptor beta chains sequenced from one sample in a study of cytomegalovirus exposure and HLA in healthy donors (TCRdb year 2017). The method behind the library was the immunoSEQ multiplex PCR assay. A mixture of 60 forward primers for TCR Vbeta segments and 13 reverse primers for TCR Jbeta segments was used in the multiplex PCR. TCRdb's version of the immuneACCESS table is confined to in-frame rearrangements and falls short of the full clone set. An unresolved V gene accounts for under half of the shortfall where checked; the remainder is of unknown origin. Here the sample has about 82,000 clones; 70% to 85% occur a single time. The top ten clonotypes cover about 20% of the sample. The sample taken for sequencing was PBMCs. These receptors were taken from a man younger than 45 in good health and CMV-seropositive.

This clone was seen just once. The V and J genes are TRBV18 and TRBJ1-4; D call uncertain. Germline V lookup: CDR1 KGHSH, CDR2 LQKENI. V dropped 6 bases and J dropped 3 bases, with 14 bases sitting between them. The CDR3 totals 15 residues. The CDR3 spells CASSRGPSSNEKLFF. DNA of the CDR3: TGTGCCAGCTCTAGAGGGCCGTCATCTAATGAAAAACTGTTTTTT.

This clone was counted a few times. The chain couples TRBV10-3 to TRBJ1-6; 10 bases fit TRBD1. Germline assignment: CDR1 ENHRY and CDR2 SYGVKD. Germline trimming cut 0 bases from V and 15 bases from J; bases unmatched to any gene: 11. The CDR3 is made up of 16 amino acids. This CDR3 is CAISESGQGNSRLLHF. The CDR3 coding sequence is TGTGCCATCAGTGAGTCGGGACAGGGGAATAGTCGGCTCCTCCACTTT.

V gene TRBV6-1 combines with J gene TRBJ1-1; no reliable D call. Per germline, CDR1 MNHNS and CDR2 SASEGT. The CDR3 totals 17 residues. Trimming removed 3 bases from V and 0 bases from J, with 17 bases in between. CDR3: CASSETNMDGVNTEAFF. The CDR3 nucleotides are TGTGCCAGCAGTGAGACGAATATGGACGGGGTGAACACTGAAGCTTTCTTT.

V and J are TRBV9 and TRBJ2-3, with 11 bases fitting TRBD2. Germline V CDR1 and CDR2: SGDLS, YYNGEE. This CDR3 comprises 15 residues. V was pared by 3 bases and J by 2 bases, with 2 bases of the junction left unmatched. The CDR3 nucleotides read TGTGCCAGCAGCGGGGGACTAGCGGCCACAGATACGCAGTATTTT. Translation: CASSGGLAATDTQYF.

This chain uses TRBV15 with TRBJ2-3, with 7 bases that match TRBD2. The CDR3 has 15 amino acids. Trimming removed 6 bases from V and 5 bases from J; junction bases left unmatched: 11. CDR1 LNHNV and CDR2 YYDKDF come from the germline V gene (reference sequence). The CDR3 nucleotides are TGTGCCACCAGGTCTGGCGGGGGTCTTGGAGATACGCAGTATTTT. Protein: CATRSGGGLGDTQYF. Supplemented by reference TRBV15 and TRBJ2-3, the full variable domain reads DAMVIQNPRYQVTQFGKPVTLSCSQTLNHNVMYWYQQKSSQAPKLLFHYYDKDFNNEADTPDNFQSRRPNTSFCFLDIRSPGLGDTAMYLCATRSGGGLGDTQYFGPGTRLTVL.

The chain combines TRBV6-1 with TRBJ1-5; D may be TRBD1 (6 bases). With 6 bases removed from V and 5 bases from J, the gap between germline ends came to 17 bases. Per germline, CDR1 MNHNS and CDR2 SASEGT. The CDR3 runs 15 residues. The CDR3 region has the DNA TGTGCCAGCAGGTGGGACATAACTACAGATCAGCCCCAGCATTTT. Translated: CASRWDITTDQPQHF.

This clone was seen a few times. The rearrangement joins TRBV4-3 to TRBJ1-1; possibly TRBD1 for D (6 bases). The CDR3 runs to 15 residues. Germline CDR1 reads LGHNA; CDR2 reads YSLEER. V was cut by 0 bases and J by 4 bases, with 12 bases left in between. Here the CDR3 DNA reads TGCGCCAGCAGCCAAGATGGGGGCGGGGGCACTGAAGCTTTCTTT. Translation gives CASSQDGGGGTEAFF.

The V gene is TRBV9, the J gene TRBJ2-7; weak D call: TRBD1 (6 bases). The CDR3 totals 14 residues. Looked up from germline, CDR1 is SGDLS and CDR2 is YYNGEE. Trimming shortened V by 1 base and J by 3 bases, and 11 bases separated the two germline ends. The CDR3 bases are TGTGCCAGCAGCGTATACAGGGAGAGCTACGAGCAGTACTTC. It is translated as CASSVYRESYEQYF.

In this sample, this clone turned up a few times. CDR3 DNA: TGTGCCAGCAGTTACGCCCCAGGGTTGGACTATGGCTACACCTTC. As protein: CASSYAPGLDYGYTF. This rearrangement joins TRBV6-6 to TRBJ1-2; a possible D gene is TRBD1 (5 bases). CDR3 length: 15 residues. Trimming cost V 2 bases and J 3 bases, with 13 bases left between them. Germline CDR1 and CDR2: MNHNY and SVGAGI (reference sequence).

This clone was detected a few times. The chain is built from TRBV7-3 and TRBJ2-7; no reliable D call. CDR1 SGHTA and CDR2 FQGTGA come from the germline V gene. V was shortened by 3 bases and J by 0 bases, with 12 bases between the two germline ends. The CDR3 spans 15 residues. The CDR3 loop is CASSFGVGSSYEQYF. The CDR3 bases are TGTGCCAGCAGCTTTGGAGTCGGTAGCTCCTACGAGCAGTACTTC.

This clone has just one count. A read error may account for a junction end that differs from germline. V and J are TRBV6-6 and TRBJ2-7; 7 positions agree with TRBD1. The CDR3 consists of 14 residues. Germline CDR1 is MNHNY and CDR2 is SVGAGI (reference sequence). As DNA, the CDR3 is TGTGCCAGCACTTACCGGGACAGAGCCTACGAGCAGTACTTC. Residues: CASTYRDRAYEQYF.

The chain has TRBV29-1 and TRBJ2-7; 8 nucleotides line up with TRBD1. V lost 2 bases and J lost 7; bases outside the gene matches: 4. The germline V gene has CDR1 SQVTM and CDR2 ANQGSEA. This CDR3 contains 12 residues. Written as DNA, the CDR3 is TGCAGCGTTGAACAGGGGGCCGGGGAGCAGTACTTC. Translation: CSVEQGAGEQYF.

This clone was counted between two and nine times. J is TRBJ2-1 and V is TRBV19; 7 positions match TRBD2. CDR3 size: 13 residues. From germline, CDR1 is LNHDA and CDR2 SQIVND (reference sequence). V dropped 2 bases and J dropped 6; count of bases not matched to a gene: 1. In DNA, the CDR3 is TGTGCCAGTAGTATAAGCGGGACCAATGAGCAGTTCTTC. It is translated as CASSISGTNEQFF.